The 17 T cell receptor beta chains listed next were all sequenced from one sample in a study of cytomegalovirus exposure and HLA in healthy donors. The PCR made use of 60 Vbeta and 13 Jbeta primers. Some clones are missing from TCRdb's copy, which holds only in-frame ones; the method was immunoSEQ multiplex PCR. The data show about 160,000 clones, with about 81% seen just once and about 2.7% held by the top ten. Sequenced material: PBMCs. These receptors came from a woman between 50 and 59 years old in good health and CMV-seropositive.

The chain uses TRBV11-2 and TRBJ2-5, with no clear D. Trimming pared 1 base from V and 0 bases from J, leaving 6 bases between. The CDR3 totals 14 residues. Germline CDR1 and CDR2: SGHAT and FQNNGV. The CDR3 DNA sequence: TGTGCCAGCAGCTTAGGCAGGTACCAAGAGACCCAGTACTTC. The encoded protein is CASSLGRYQETQYF.

V usage is TRBV10-3 and J usage is TRBJ1-2, with 8 bases fitting TRBD1. CDR1 and CDR2 from the germline V gene are ENHRY and SYGVKD. CDR3 length: 14 amino acids. With 3 bases clipped from V and 8 bases from J, the junction kept 8 bases outside the gene matches. As DNA, the CDR3 is TGTGCCATCAGTGATGAGCAGGGGGCTCGGGGCTACACCTTC. Amino acids: CAISDEQGARGYTF.

This clone was observed a few times. The same CDR3 also results from other DNA sequences found in this sample. The J gene is TRBJ2-1, the V gene TRBV5-1; weak D call: TRBD2 (6 bases). Germline CDR1 SGHRS, CDR2 YFSETQ. The CDR3 runs to 15 residues. V lost 0 bases to trimming and J lost 0 bases, with 7 bases between them. Written as DNA, the CDR3 is TGCGCCAGCAGCTTGGCCGGGAGCTCCTACAATGAGCAGTTCTTC. This encodes CASSLAGSSYNEQFF.

The chain joins TRBV11-1 to TRBJ2-3; D perhaps matches TRBD1 (6 bases). The CDR3 has 14 amino acids. Germline lookup yields CDR1 SGHAT and CDR2 FQDESV (reference sequence). Trimming cost V 5 bases and J 6 bases, with 15 bases left between them. The CDR3 sequence is CASSARGQGDTQYF. The DNA for the CDR3 is TGTGCCAGCAGCGCAAGGGGACAAGGGGATACGCAGTATTTT.

This clone was picked up a small number of times. The genes are TRBV21-1 and TRBJ1-1; no DNA check was done on the table's D call, TRBD1. TRBV21-1 is labeled a pseudogene. The CDR3 totals 16 residues. The CDR3 region is CASSKLGARKNTEAFF. The CDR3, as DNA: TGTGCCAGCAGCAAGTTGGGGGCGAGAAAGAACACTGAAGCTTTCTTT.

This chain links TRBV6-5 with TRBJ2-3, with 7 bases aligning to TRBD1. The ends lost 2 bases at V and 3 bases at J; junction bases unmatched: 5. The CDR3 spans 15 residues. CDR1 and CDR2 (germline): MNHEY, SVGAGI. The CDR3 DNA reads as TGTGCCAGCAGTTACCTAGGGGGCCTGACAGATACGCAGTATTTT. The encoded protein is CASSYLGGLTDTQYF.

This clone was seen a single time. The chain combines TRBV2 with TRBJ2-5, with TRBD1 matching 7 bases. This CDR3 has 15 residues. The germline CDR1 and CDR2 sequences are SNHLY and FYNNEI. With V trimmed by 1 base and J by 2 bases, 4 bases remained unmatched. CDR3 DNA sequence: TGTGCCAGCAGTGAAGGCTACAGGGGTCAAGAGACCCAGTACTTC. It yields the protein CASSEGYRGQETQYF.

The chain has TRBV4-2 and TRBJ1-2, with D uncertain. The ends were cut back, 0 bases at V and 5 bases at J, with 16 bases in the middle. CDR3 length equals 16 residues. Per the germline V gene, CDR1 is LGHNA and CDR2 is YNFKEQ. The CDR3 DNA is TGTGCCAGCAGCCAAGAGGGAGAATGGCGGGAATATGGCTACACCTTC. Translation: CASSQEGEWREYGYTF.

As for this clone: The junction shows a germline mismatch at one end, possibly a read error. This rearrangement joins TRBV5-1 to TRBJ1-1; no definite D call. Germline lookup yields CDR1 SGHRS and CDR2 YFSETQ. This CDR3 has 13 amino acids. This CDR3 is CASSVQVNSEAFF. The CDR3 DNA sequence: TGCGCCAGCAGCGTGCAGGTAAACAGTGAAGCTTTCTTT.

This chain joins TRBV6-5 and TRBJ1-2, with TRBD1 as a possible D gene (5 bases). Germline V gene data show CDR1 as MNHEY and CDR2 as SVGAGI. The V and J ends lost 3 bases and 7 bases respectively, with 12 bases between them. CDR3 length: 13 residues. The CDR3 loop is CASSYSGGSGYTF. The CDR3 region has the DNA TGTGCCAGCAGTTATAGCGGGGGAAGTGGCTACACCTTC.

Only one count was recorded for this clone. The rearrangement uses TRBV5-6 and TRBJ2-2; D is unresolved. V was trimmed by 0 bases and J by 6 bases, leaving 6 bases between them. This CDR3 contains 13 residues. Germline lookup yields CDR1 SGHDT and CDR2 YYEEEE. DNA of the CDR3: TGTGCCAGCAGCTTGGAGCCCCCCGGGGAGCTGTTTTTT. This sequence encodes CASSLEPPGELFF.

The chain links TRBV7-9 to TRBJ1-2, with TRBD1 matching 9 bases. Unmatched junction bases numbered 6, after V lost 0 bases and J lost 4 bases. Germline V gives CDR1 SEHNR, CDR2 FQNEAQ (reference sequence). The CDR3 is 16 amino acids. In DNA, the CDR3 is TGTGCCAGCAGCTTAGCGTACCGGGACAGGGTCTATGGCTACACCTTC. Protein: CASSLAYRDRVYGYTF. Combining the CDR3 with reference TRBV7-9 and TRBJ1-2 gives the whole variable domain DTGVSQNPRHKITKRGQNVTFRCDPISEHNRLYWYRQTLGQGPEFLTYFQNEAQLEKSRLLSDRFSAERPKGSFSTLEIQRTEQGDSAMYLCASSLAYRDRVYGYTFGSGTRLTVV.

V usage is TRBV5-1 and J usage is TRBJ2-5; 10 bases match TRBD1. J was trimmed by 5 bases and V by 0 bases; bases with no gene match: 4. The CDR3 totals 15 residues. Germline CDR1 reads SGHRS; CDR2 reads YFSETQ. For the CDR3, the DNA is TGCGCCAGCAGCTTGGGACAGGGGGCGCGGGAGACCCAGTACTTC. The encoded protein is CASSLGQGARETQYF.

This clone appeared a few times. The CDR3: CASSGPPGQLNTEAFF. The CDR3 nucleotides read TGTGCCAGCAGCGGGCCACCGGGACAGTTGAACACTGAAGCTTTCTTT. V gene TRBV5-4 combines with J gene TRBJ1-1; 7 bases align to TRBD1. Per germline, CDR1 SGHNT and CDR2 YYREEE (reference sequence). The length of the CDR3 is 16 residues. Trimming at V came to 4 bases and at J to 0 bases, leaving 9 bases not matched to a gene.

The chain links TRBV7-2 to TRBJ2-5, with 14 nucleotides matching TRBD2. The CDR3 extends over 16 amino acids. V was clipped by 4 bases and J by 4 bases; unmatched bases: 5. CDR1 and CDR2 from the germline V gene are SGHTA and FQGNSA. The CDR3 sequence: CASSSGLAGGRETQYF. In DNA form, the CDR3 reads TGTGCCAGCAGCTCCGGACTAGCGGGGGGCCGAGAGACCCAGTACTTC.

The genes are TRBV7-2 and TRBJ2-1, with D perhaps TRBD2 (5 bases). Germline CDR1 reads SGHTA; CDR2 reads FQGNSA. The CDR3 contains 14 residues. Between the trimmed V and J ends, which lost 1 base and 9 bases, there was a span of 13 bases. CDR3 residues: CASSLDPSWGEQFF. The CDR3 DNA reads as TGTGCCAGCAGCTTAGACCCTAGCTGGGGTGAGCAGTTCTTC.

The chain uses TRBV4-1 and TRBJ2-7, with TRBD1 identical over 9 bases. Germline trimming cut 5 bases from V and 2 bases from J; bases unmatched to any gene: 7. Germline CDR1 is MGHRA and CDR2 is YSYEKL. CDR3 size: 15 residues. CDR3 sequence reads: CASSFTTGGAYEQYF. DNA for the CDR3: TGCGCCAGCAGCTTTACGACAGGGGGAGCCTACGAGCAGTACTTC.